Listed here is a single TCR beta chain. Its antigen remains unknown. After expansion with viral peptide pools in the ViraFEST assay, antigen-specific CD4+ T cells were sequenced. Investigators separated out CD4+ T cells once 10 days of culture had passed. The data were taken from a study of vaccination effects on CD4 cells after COVID-19. Only in-frame clones appear in the TCRdb table, and some are missing; sequencing was by immunoSEQ multiplex PCR. The top ten hold 1.5% to 2% of the sample, which has under 85,000 clones, roughly 72% seen once. The starting material was CD4+ T cells from PBMCs cultured with HCoV-229E spike peptides, obtained before COVID-19 vaccination. This sequence originates from a human donor who received a COVID-19 vaccine.

The DNA of the CDR3 is TGCAGCGTCAACCATAGGGGGAGTAGCTTGAACACTGAAGCTTTCTTT. It specifies CSVNHRGSSLNTEAFF. This chain joins TRBV29-1 and TRBJ1-1; a possible D gene is TRBD1 (6 bases). V was clipped by 6 bases and J by 0 bases, with 20 bases between them. This CDR3 contains 16 residues. Germline values: CDR1 SQVTM, CDR2 ANQGSEA.